The subject of this entry is one T cell receptor (beta chain). Antigen specificity is unknown. Possible read error: a much larger clone is one base away. The data were taken from a study of T cells in Graves' hyperthyroidism and ophthalmopathy. Study observations and caveats: Expanded thyroid clonotypes (above 0.001) were mostly also found in blood.

Germline V gives CDR1 SGHTA, CDR2 FQGTGA. V was cut by 2 bases and J by 4 bases, with 11 bases left in between. The CDR3 has 14 amino acids. The investigators amplified TCR beta CDR3 regions from RNA transcripts. The HTBI primer set was used in a first-round RT-PCR of the TCR CDR3. MiXCR was run by TCRdb on the multiplex PCR reads, yielding one entry per CDR3 protein. The data contain hundreds of thousands of distinct CDR3 sequences, around 45% of them singletons. The study defined stable Graves' hyperthyroidism as no ophthalmopathy progression within 18 months. Together with thyroid ultrasound, orbital computed tomography, serum thyroxine and TRAb, clinical symptoms were used for diagnoses.

V and J are TRBV7-3 and TRBJ1-1, with D tentatively TRBD1 (5 bases). Input material: peripheral blood or thyroid tissue (not recorded which). The clonotype comes from a woman between 18 and 30 years old with Graves' hyperthyroidism. The CDR3 coding sequence is TGTGCCAGCAGCTTAGGAGGGGCTAGCACTGAAGCTTTCTTT. As protein: CASSLGGASTEAFF.